These 13 T cell receptor beta chains share one sample of origin, sequenced in a study of blood T cell repertoires in COVID-19. Generated by immunoSEQ multiplex PCR, the TCRdb table keeps only in-frame clones and is missing some. The table records approximately 97,000 clones, 70% to 85% of them present only once. The sample taken for sequencing was peripheral blood. Receptors originate from a man between 60 and 75 years old with active or convalescent COVID-19.

A few counts support this clone. This chain links TRBV15 with TRBJ2-5; a weak D match, TRBD2 (6 bases). Germline V gives CDR1 LNHNV, CDR2 YYDKDF (reference sequence). CDR3 length: 14 amino acids. V dropped 0 bases and J dropped 4 bases, with 9 bases sitting between them. CDR3 sequence (DNA): TGTGCCACCAGCAGAGATTTGGGGGGAGAGACCCAGTACTTC. This sequence encodes CATSRDLGGETQYF.

V and J are TRBV24-1 and TRBJ2-4, with no clear D. The CDR3 spans 16 residues. Germline lookup yields CDR1 KGHDR and CDR2 SFDVKD. V gave up 1 base and J gave up 3 bases, with 12 bases separating them. The CDR3 reads CATSDLRVPLKNIQYF. Written as DNA, the CDR3 is TGTGCCACCAGTGATTTACGGGTCCCCCTCAAAAACATTCAGTACTTC.

This clone was seen a single time. The V and J genes are TRBV3-1 (or the pseudogene TRBV3-2) and TRBJ2-7; 7 nucleotides align to TRBD2. Germline CDR1 and CDR2: LGHDT and YNNKEL (reference sequence). The J segment lost 3 bases and the V segment lost 4 bases, leaving 3 bases of the junction unmatched. CDR3 length: 13 residues. The CDR3 is CASSPGLNYEQYV. In DNA form, the CDR3 reads TGTGCCAGCAGCCCGGGACTAAACTACGAGCAGTACGTC.

CDR3 region: CASSLQPSTANTEAFF. For the CDR3, the DNA is TGTGCCAGCAGCTTGCAACCATCCACAGCGAACACTGAAGCTTTCTTT. This chain connects TRBV5-4 to TRBJ1-1, with D unresolved. CDR1 and CDR2 (germline): SGHNT, YYREEE (reference sequence). The ends were cut back, 1 base at V and 1 base at J, with 14 bases in the middle. There are 16 residues in the CDR3.

The chain has TRBV19 and TRBJ1-3; D uncertain. The V end was cut by 2 bases, the J end by 4 bases, with 9 bases between. CDR3 length equals 14 residues. CDR1 and CDR2 from the germline V gene are LNHDA and SQIVND (reference sequence). The CDR3 reads CASSIIGRGNTIYF. The CDR3 DNA follows: TGTGCCAGTAGTATAATCGGTCGGGGAAACACCATATATTTT.

The genes are TRBV5-1 and TRBJ1-1, with unresolved D. Germline lookup yields CDR1 SGHRS and CDR2 YFSETQ. V lost 3 bases and J lost 0, with 9 bases in between. The CDR3 spans 14 residues. CDR3 residues: CASSSYSMNTEAFF. The DNA for the CDR3 is TGCGCCAGCAGCTCCTATTCCATGAACACTGAAGCTTTCTTT.

This clone occurred once. The J gene is TRBJ1-2, the V gene TRBV18, with 7 bases identical to TRBD1. CDR1 is KGHSH, CDR2 LQKENI, per germline. V lost 4 bases, J lost 2 bases, and 4 bases stayed unmatched. The CDR3 length is 14 residues. CDR3 nucleotide sequence: TGTGCCAGCTCACTAGGGACAGCGAACTATGGCTACACCTTC. It yields the protein CASSLGTANYGYTF.

The chain joins TRBV19 to TRBJ1-5; 9 bases fit TRBD1. This CDR3 spans 14 amino acids. CDR1 is LNHDA, CDR2 SQIVND, per germline (reference sequence). V was pared by 5 bases and J by 8 bases, with 7 bases of the junction left unmatched. The CDR3 here is CASSLDRGPKPQHF. The CDR3, as DNA: TGTGCCAGTAGTTTGGACAGGGGTCCAAAGCCCCAGCATTTT.

This clone has only a few counts. The chain carries TRBV6-5 and TRBJ2-4; a possible D gene is TRBD2 (6 bases). Germline values: CDR1 MNHEY, CDR2 SVGAGI. V was pared by 6 bases and J by 7 bases, with 16 bases between. The CDR3 runs to 14 residues. The CDR3 region is CASRSRHAGNIQYF. The CDR3 region has the DNA TGTGCCAGCAGGAGTAGACATGCGGGGAACATTCAGTACTTC.

This rearrangement joins TRBV9 to TRBJ2-5, with 7 bases that match TRBD1. Germline V gene lookup returns CDR1 SGDLS and CDR2 YYNGEE. J gave up 5 bases and V 4 bases, and 14 bases lay outside the gene matches. The CDR3 runs 16 residues. CDR3 loop: CASSLGSASRGETQYF. In DNA form, the CDR3 reads TGTGCCAGCAGCCTAGGCTCGGCTAGCAGGGGGGAGACCCAGTACTTC.

The J gene is TRBJ2-3, the V gene TRBV5-1; a weak D match, TRBD1 (5 bases). Trimming left V 4 bases short and J 2 bases short, with 11 bases between. CDR3 size: 14 residues. The germline CDR1 and CDR2 sequences are SGHRS and YFSETQ. The CDR3 sequence is CASSLDRSTDTQYF. The CDR3, as DNA: TGCGCCAGCAGCCTAGACAGATCCACAGATACGCAGTATTTT.

V usage is TRBV7-2 and J usage is TRBJ2-2; TRBD1 matches 8 bases. Per germline, CDR1 SGHTA and CDR2 FQGNSA. Losses at the gene ends were 1 base for V and 5 bases for J; bases not matched to a gene: 6. The CDR3 contains 16 residues. The CDR3 loop reads CASSLVGTGETGELFF. CDR3 sequence (DNA): TGTGCCAGCAGCTTAGTGGGGACAGGTGAAACCGGGGAGCTGTTTTTT.

This clone was detected only a few times. The chain is built from TRBV2 and TRBJ2-1, with 12 bases fitting TRBD2. Trimming removed 7 bases from V and 7 bases from J; junction bases left unmatched: 5. The length of the CDR3 is 14 residues. Per the germline V gene, CDR1 is SNHLY and CDR2 is FYNNEI. For the CDR3, the DNA is TGTGCCAGCACGCTAGCGGGAGGGACGAATGAGCAGTTCTTC. Protein sequence: CASTLAGGTNEQFF.